The subject of this entry is one T cell receptor beta chain. This receptor's antigen is unknown. There are no base qualities to consult, and no much larger clone falls within one base. This specimen comes from a study of beta chain features in type 1 diabetes (dated by TCRdb to between 2018 and 2020). Regarding the study in general: Mean age, gender distribution, total cell number and subset yield did not differ between patients and healthy donors. A total of some 100,000,000 sorted cells were examined across all samples, and the number of cells per subset was strongly correlated with RNA yield. In the study, recently diagnosed type 1 diabetes patients and matched healthy donors were compared on the TCRB repertoires of their sorted circulating CD4+ T cell subsets. Regulatory and stem cell-like memory subsets were isolated from only 8 patients and roughly 8 healthy donors, whereas naive and central memory subsets came from all 30 or so donors. Study-wide conclusions, independent of this receptor: Naive, central memory and regulatory TCRB repertoires appeared to be more similar among patients than among healthy donors. Because small numbers of individuals were included in the HLA sub-analyses, any influence of HLA type on TCRB rearrangement was left unresolved. Fewer insertions and more nucleotide deletions at VDJ recombination sites were observed in patients with type 1 diabetes, implying thymic rearrangement abnormalities. Sequencing cDNA rather than genomic DNA could over-represent highly expressing activated cells, although activation and CD3 levels did not differ between groups. Shorter templates might have been favored by PCR, but patient and control samples were amplified and corrected together, so both groups would have been affected equally by any skew. In all four CD4+ subsets, TCRB CDR3 length was moderately but significantly shorter in type 1 diabetes patients.

The junction carries 12 bases between V and J, which are trimmed by 4 bases and 6 bases respectively. The CDR1 and CDR2 encoded by the germline V gene are SQVTM and ANQGSEA. The CDR3 holds 13 amino acids from the cysteine to the phenylalanine. Left in the record is the CDR3 DNA by itself, 39 bases read in frame from the first base. The entire isolated RNA was reverse transcribed using the High Capacity cDNA Reverse Transcription Kit, and thus expressed TCRB transcripts were sequenced. Deep immunoSEQ sequencing was performed on naive, central memory and regulatory T cell samples, with an average of roughly 3.6 million total reads per sample. After sorted cells were lysed in RLT buffer, RNA was extracted with DNase-treated RNeasy Micro or Mini kits, with the choice depending on cell number. To prevent cross-contamination, every cell subset was processed on its own, while patient and healthy donor samples were processed together. Using the immunoSEQ multiplex PCR, TCRB sequences were amplified from cDNA into 87-bp fragments spanning the CDR3 region. The amplicons were sequenced using the Illumina HiSeq platform. From the authors' description of their analysis: Synthetic template baselines were used to correct PCR bias computationally, reads within Hamming distance 2 were collapsed, and singletons that could not be merged were discarded. Reads were aligned against IMGT so that V, D and J genes, CDR3 length and insertions or deletions at six rearrangement sites could be assigned. Within each subset, clonotype counts were normalized to the number of sorted cells before true diversity and Gini coefficients were calculated with the tcR R package. The overlap coefficient, calculated on TCRB nucleotide sequences, was used to quantify repertoire sharing. TCRdb retrieved this table from immuneACCESS and kept in-frame rearrangements only. Not all clones are present; in checked studies, unresolved V genes account for under half, and no reason is known for the remainder. D and trimming come from the DNA, and the V and J calls and clone size come from that table. This sample gives almost 350,000 clones in total; roughly 8% of them show up just once. The ten largest clones represent 0.44% of the sample.

A single peripheral blood draw of around 120 mL on average was collected from each donor into heparinised tubes. Naive, central memory, regulatory and stem cell-like memory CD4+ T cells were sorted on a BD FACSAria II using a panel including CD45RO, CCR7, CD25, CD127, CD95 and CD27. All sorted populations exceeded 95% purity. PBMCs were isolated immediately by Lymphoprep density gradient centrifugation and stained directly without culture. So that batch effects would be minimized, each experiment stained and sorted samples in pairs, pairing one healthy donor with one patient. The rearranged segments are TRBV29-1 and TRBJ2-2; a confident D gene designation cannot be given. This sequence originates from a woman younger than 35 in good health. The material sequenced was central memory CD4+ T cells from blood. The nucleotides read TGCAGCGTTGTTGCGGCCGGGCCCGGGGAGCTGTTTTTT. Its translation is CSVVAAGPGELFF.